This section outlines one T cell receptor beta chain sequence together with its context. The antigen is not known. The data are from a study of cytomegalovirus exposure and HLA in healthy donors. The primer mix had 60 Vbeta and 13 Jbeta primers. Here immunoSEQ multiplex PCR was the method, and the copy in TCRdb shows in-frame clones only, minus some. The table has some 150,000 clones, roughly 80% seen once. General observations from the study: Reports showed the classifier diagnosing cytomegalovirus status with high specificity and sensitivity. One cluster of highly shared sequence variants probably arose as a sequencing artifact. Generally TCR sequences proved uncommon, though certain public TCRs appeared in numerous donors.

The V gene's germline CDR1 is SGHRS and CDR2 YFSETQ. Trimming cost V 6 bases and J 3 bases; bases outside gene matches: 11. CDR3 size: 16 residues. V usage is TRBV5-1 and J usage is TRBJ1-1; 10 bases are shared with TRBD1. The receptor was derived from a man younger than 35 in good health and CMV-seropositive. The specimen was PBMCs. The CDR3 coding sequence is TGCGCCAGCACCCAAACCCGTGGACAGGGGGACACTGAAGCTTTCTTT. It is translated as CASTQTRGQGDTEAFF.